The 8 T cell receptor beta chains in this list originate from one sample, sequenced in a study of T cells in Graves' hyperthyroidism and ophthalmopathy. Researchers amplified the TCR beta CDR3 regions from RNA transcripts. A first-round RT-PCR of the TCR CDR3 used the HTBI primer set. Each CDR3 protein gets one entry after TCRdb re-called the multiplex PCR reads with MiXCR. The table shows 300,000 to 400,000 distinct CDR3 sequences, with around a sixth occurring only once. Sequencing input: blood. The receptors stem from a woman between 45 and 65 years old with Graves' hyperthyroidism.

This clonotype came up many times. The chain carries TRBV7-2 and TRBJ1-1; D is possibly TRBD1 (5 bases). V was clipped by 5 bases and J by 2 bases, with 15 bases between them. The germline V gene has CDR1 SGHTA and CDR2 FQGNSA. This CDR3 is 15 amino acids long. This CDR3 is CASSQTRTLNTEAFF. Written as DNA, the CDR3 is TGTGCCAGCAGCCAAACAAGGACACTCAACACTGAAGCTTTCTTT.

This clonotype was seen at least ten times. The J gene is TRBJ2-7, the V gene TRBV11-3; D gene ambiguous. V was cut by 3 bases and J by 2 bases, with 8 bases left in between. This CDR3 is 13 amino acids long. Per the germline V gene, CDR1 is SGHNT and CDR2 is YENEEA. CDR3 amino acids: CASSLNSAYEQYF. The CDR3 DNA follows: TGTGCCAGCAGCTTGAACTCAGCCTACGAGCAGTACTTC.

J is TRBJ1-2 and V is TRBV6-1; D gene unclear. The germline gives CDR1 MNHNS, CDR2 SASEGT. V was cut by 3 bases and J by 2 bases, with 16 bases left in between. The CDR3 has 16 amino acids. The CDR3 loop reads CASSESFGVRNYGYTF. The CDR3, as DNA: TGTGCCAGCAGTGAGAGTTTTGGGGTCCGAAACTATGGCTACACCTTC.

The chain recombines TRBV30 with TRBJ2-3; D call uncertain. Germline loops: CDR1 GTSNPN, CDR2 SVGIG (reference sequence). The V end lost 2 bases, the J end lost 7 bases, and 19 bases lay between the germline ends. This CDR3 contains 15 residues. CDR3 region: CAWSHTSTSPYTQYF. CDR3 DNA: TGTGCCTGGAGTCACACCTCCACGTCACCCTATACGCAGTATTTT.

The chain joins TRBV6-1 to TRBJ2-2; tentative D call: TRBD2 (6 bases). Trimming shortened V by 6 bases and J by 8 bases, and 19 bases separated the two germline ends. This CDR3 has 15 amino acids. Germline CDR1 and CDR2: MNHNS and SASEGT. The CDR3 nucleotides read TGTGCCAGCAGACCCACCGGGACTCCCGGGGGGGAGCTGTTTTTT. Its protein product is CASRPTGTPGGELFF.

This clonotype was observed a handful of times. The J gene is TRBJ1-4, the V gene TRBV7-8; 9 bases fit TRBD1. The germline V gene encodes CDR1 SGHVS and CDR2 FQNEAQ. The CDR3 spans 19 residues. The V and J ends lost 7 bases and 0 bases, in that order; junction bases with no gene match: 15. The CDR3 nucleotides read TGTGCCAGCAACCCCCCCGGGACAGGGTTCACCACAACTAATGAAAAACTGTTTTTT. It is translated as CASNPPGTGFTTTNEKLFF.

This clonotype occurred many times. This chain connects TRBV27 to TRBJ2-1; TRBD2 aligns across 12 bases. Germline values: CDR1 MNHEY, CDR2 SMNVEV (reference sequence). The CDR3 runs 15 residues. V lost 7 bases to trimming and J lost 10 bases; unmatched junction nucleotides: 11. The CDR3 nucleotides read TGTGCCAGCAACCCCCGACTAGCGGGAGACGGGGAGCAGTTCTTC. As protein: CASNPRLAGDGEQFF.

In its sample, this clonotype was seen many times. The chain carries TRBV27 and TRBJ2-3; 9 nucleotides agree with TRBD2. The V and J ends lost 2 bases and 1 base, in that order; junction bases with no gene match: 4. Per the germline V gene, CDR1 is MNHEY and CDR2 is SMNVEV (reference sequence). The CDR3 totals 16 residues. The CDR3 is CASSLPASGGTDTQYF. The CDR3 bases are TGTGCCAGCAGTTTACCGGCTAGCGGGGGCACAGATACGCAGTATTTT.